These 6 T cell receptor beta chains were all obtained from the same sample, sequenced in a study of metastatic and nonmetastatic thyroid tumors. There were no patients who had received any treatment before thyroid surgery. TCRdb ran MiXCR on the PCR reads. The table shows approximately 38,000 clones, with about 17% occurring only once. The sample was blood. The source is a female donor with papillary thyroid cancer or a benign thyroid nodule (not recorded which). Some clones in this sample may be carry-over from other donors' samples.

This clone was seen at least ten times. This sample includes further DNA sequences coding for the same CDR3. The chain uses TRBV11-2 and TRBJ2-7; no reliable D call. V was pared by 5 bases and J by 6 bases, with 17 bases between. The CDR3 spans 14 residues. Germline V lookup: CDR1 SGHAT, CDR2 FQNNGV. The CDR3 here is CASSLPPAVAEQYF. The DNA of the CDR3 is TGTGCCAGCAGCCTACCGCCCGCGGTGGCCGAGCAGTACTTC.

This clone was observed a few times. This sequence joins TRBV12-5 and TRBJ2-3; D is unclear. The CDR3 covers 14 residues. Trimming left V 6 bases short and J 6 bases short, with 16 bases between. Germline-derived CDR1 and CDR2 are LGHNT and FRNRAP. In DNA form, the CDR3 reads TGTGCTAGTGGACGCTACACGGCCAGGGATACGCAGTATTTT. The encoded protein is CASGRYTARDTQYF.

This clone was counted at least ten times. The V gene is TRBV12-5, the J gene TRBJ2-3; tentative D call: TRBD1 (6 bases). V was shortened by 7 bases and J by 0 bases, with 14 bases between the two germline ends. Germline CDR1 and CDR2: LGHNT and FRNRAP. This CDR3 is 15 amino acids long. CDR3 in amino acids: CASVLWTASTDTQYF. The CDR3 nucleotides read TGTGCTAGTGTCCTATGGACAGCTAGCACAGATACGCAGTATTTT. Together with reference TRBV12-5 and TRBJ2-3, the CDR3 gives the full variable domain: DARVTQTPRHKVTEMGQEVTMRCQPILGHNTVFWYRQTMMQGLELLAYFRNRAPLDDSGMPKDRFSAEMPDATLATLKIQPSEPRDSAVYFCASVLWTASTDTQYFGPGTRLTVL.

This clone was picked up many times. The chain uses TRBV6-6 and TRBJ1-1; D may be TRBD1 (5 bases). V was clipped by 0 bases and J by 6 bases, with 14 bases between them. Germline CDR1 and CDR2: MNHNY and SVGAGI (reference sequence). CDR3 length equals 15 residues. CDR3 sequence: CASSYSRVGVAEAFF. The CDR3 nucleotides are TGTGCCAGCAGTTACTCTCGCGTGGGGGTTGCTGAAGCTTTCTTT.

In its sample, this clone was seen many times. J is TRBJ1-1 and V is TRBV20-1; possibly TRBD1 for D (6 bases). V was trimmed by 0 bases and J by 5 bases, leaving 10 bases between them. The CDR3 totals 13 residues. Germline loops: CDR1 DFQATT, CDR2 SNEGSKA (reference sequence). The CDR3 DNA reads as TGCAGTGCTAGAGATCTGACAGGTACTGAAGCTTTCTTT. Its protein is CSARDLTGTEAFF.

The sample holds a few counts of this clone. DNA for the CDR3: TGTGCCACCAGCAGTGATGTACTGGGCGGCGAGCAGTACTTC. It is translated as CATSSDVLGGEQYF. This rearrangement joins TRBV15 to TRBJ2-7; D uncertain. The V end was cut by 3 bases, the J end by 6 bases, with 15 bases between. The CDR3 is made up of 14 amino acids. From germline, CDR1 is LNHNV and CDR2 YYDKDF (reference sequence).